A selection of T cell receptor beta chains follows, all from one sample in a study of blood T cell repertoires in COVID-19. Libraries were prepared by immunoSEQ multiplex PCR; TCRdb keeps only in-frame clonotypes and omits some of them. The profile covers approximately 290,000 clones, with more than 65% appearing a single time and approximately 14% taken by the ten largest. The sequenced material came from peripheral blood. The receptors come from a person aged 65 to 85 with COVID-19, enrolled during active disease. CDR3s include the opening cysteine and the closing phenylalanine or tryptophan. The D gene is left open where the match is weak. Expanded clones are given a class, and other clones once, few, many or no size at all.

V,size,D,J,CDR3,DNA
TRBV27,.,.,TRBJ2-4,CASSAPTGVKAKNIQYF,TGTGCCAGCAGTGCTCCGACGGGGGTGAAGGCCAAAAACATTCAGTACTTC
TRBV6-6,.,.,TRBJ1-4,CASSSTSTNEKLFF,TGTGCCAGCAGTTCGACATCAACTAATGAAAAACTGTTTTTT
TRBV29-1,.,TRBD1,TRBJ2-1,CSVGSAGGSYNEQFF,TGCAGCGTTGGATCCGCAGGGGGAAGTTACAATGAGCAGTTCTTC
TRBV24-1,once,TRBD2,TRBJ2-5,CATSDLGLAGLETQYF,TGTGCCACCAGTGACCTCGGACTAGCAGGATTGGAGACCCAGTACTTC
TRBV12-3/TRBV12-4,.,.,TRBJ1-5,CASSSTGPQPQHF,TGTGCCAGCAGTTCAACAGGGCCCCAGCCCCAGCATTTT
TRBV5-1,once,TRBD1,TRBJ1-3,CASSLGTGGSSGNTIYF,TGCGCCAGCAGCTTGGGGACAGGGGGTTCCTCTGGAAACACCATATATTTT
TRBV10-3,.,.,TRBJ1-5,CATGVSNQPQHF,TGTGCCACCGGAGTTAGCAATCAGCCCCAGCATTTT
TRBV5-1,.,TRBD1,TRBJ2-2,CASSPAGTGRTGELFF,TGCGCCAGCAGCCCGGCCGGGACAGGGCGGACCGGGGAGCTGTTTTTT
TRBV6-5,once,.,TRBJ2-7,CAVSTPFYEQYF,TGTGCCGTATCTACCCCATTTTACGAGCAGTACTTC
TRBV6-5,.,.,TRBJ2-2,CASTHLTANTGELFF,TGTGCCAGCACTCACCTCACAGCGAACACCGGGGAGCTGTTTTTT
TRBV5-4,.,TRBD1,TRBJ1-1,CASSHGQDFSEAFF,TGTGCCAGCAGCCACGGACAGGATTTCTCTGAAGCTTTCTTT
TRBV2,few,TRBD2,TRBJ2-1,CASSPRLAGDNEQFF,TGTGCCAGCAGTCCTAGACTAGCGGGGGACAATGAGCAGTTCTTC
TRBV7-9,few,TRBD1,TRBJ1-2,CASSLRGQGARGYTF,TGTGCCAGCAGCTTAAGGGGACAGGGGGCGCGGGGCTACACCTTC
TRBV5-4,.,.,TRBJ2-7,CASSLDPASSSYEQYF,TGTGCCAGCAGCTTGGATCCGGCTAGCTCGTCCTACGAGCAGTACTTC
TRBV5-6,.,.,TRBJ2-3,CASSLYGTYNTDTQYF,TGTGCCAGCAGCTTGTACGGGACATATAACACAGATACGCAGTATTTT
TRBV18,.,TRBD1,TRBJ1-1,CASSPDRTNTEAFF,TGTGCCAGCTCCCCGGACAGGACAAACACTGAAGCTTTCTTT